These 2 T cell receptor beta chains originate from one sample sequenced in a study of T cell changes during pregnancy in multiple sclerosis. TCRdb's table, derived via immunoSEQ multiplex PCR, lists solely in-frame clones and lacks some. The sample gives about 50,000 clones, over 85% of which show up once; more than 0.3% is in the top ten. The material sequenced was CD4+ T cells from peripheral blood mononuclear cells, taken before pregnancy. Every receptor here comes from a female donor with multiple sclerosis, enrolled in a pregnancy study.

This rearrangement joins TRBV4-3 to TRBJ2-7; 8 bases are shared with TRBD1. Trimming took 4 bases from V and 6 from J; bases not matched to a gene: 14. This CDR3 has 16 residues. The germline gives CDR1 LGHNA, CDR2 YSLEER. The CDR3: CASSLYNGQGTSEQYF. The CDR3 DNA follows: TGCGCCAGCAGCCTATATAACGGACAGGGAACGTCCGAGCAGTACTTC.

The rearrangement links TRBV7-6 to TRBJ2-1; 10 bases are shared with TRBD2. This CDR3 spans 16 amino acids. The J segment lost 4 bases and the V segment lost 5 bases, leaving 8 bases of the junction unmatched. Germline loops: CDR1 SGHVS, CDR2 FNYEAQ. As DNA, the CDR3 is TGTGCCAGCAGCCCAAAAGCGGGAGGGCGATACAATGAGCAGTTCTTC. Protein sequence: CASSPKAGGRYNEQFF.